This TCR beta chain was obtained from a study of T cells in Graves' hyperthyroidism and ophthalmopathy. About the study: Blood was drawn when the patient was first diagnosed and still untreated. General study findings and limits: Within blood appeared most thyroid clonotypes that had expanded above 0.001.

Regions amplified from RNA transcripts were the TCR beta CDR3 regions. The TCR CDR3 was amplified in a first-round RT-PCR using the HTBI primer set. In TCRdb, the multiplex PCR reads were re-called with MiXCR into one record per CDR3 protein. The table shows about 290,000 distinct CDR3 sequences, with 13% to 15% occurring only once. This clonotype came up a few times. The antigen is not known. A sample of blood taken at first hyperthyroidism diagnosis preceded any ophthalmopathy symptoms. Out of over 7.5 ml of fresh peripheral blood came the PBMCs. The germline gives CDR1 MNHEY, CDR2 SMNVEV (reference sequence). Trimming removed 7 bases from V and 4 bases from J; junction bases left unmatched: 7. The CDR3 is 13 residues long.

Sequencing input: blood. V gene TRBV27 combines with J gene TRBJ2-7, with 7 bases lining up with TRBD1. This receptor was identified in a woman aged 45 to 65 with Graves' hyperthyroidism that later progressed to Graves' ophthalmopathy. This chain's CDR3 is CASKRDRAYEQYF. The DNA of the CDR3 is TGTGCCAGCAAACGAGACAGGGCTTACGAGCAGTACTTC.